This TCR beta chain comes out of a study of cytomegalovirus exposure and HLA in healthy donors. In regard to this clone: What it binds is not known.

General study points: Earlier analysis looked at TCR beta V segments, and most were productive about 90% or about 30% of the time. Across HLA loci, a later analysis found differing TCR association rates, with DRB1 most and HLA-C fewest. Many donors carried some public TCRs, although rarity characterized most TCR sequences.

Germline V CDR1 and CDR2: SGHRS, YFSETQ. J lost 0 bases, V lost 5 bases, and 8 bases had no gene match. The CDR3 runs to 15 residues. A multiplex PCR was run with 60 Vbeta primers and 13 Jbeta primers. Assay used: immunoSEQ multiplex PCR; TCRdb lists only in-frame clones, some missing. The sample has tens of thousands of clones; about two thirds are singletons. The chain links TRBV5-1 to TRBJ2-7; 7 positions agree with TRBD1. Sequenced: PBMCs. The sequence came from a woman between 45 and 65 years old in good health and CMV-seropositive. CDR3 amino acids: CASSHPGQSSYEQYF. For the CDR3, the DNA is TGCGCCAGCAGTCACCCGGGACAGAGCTCCTACGAGCAGTACTTC. The full variable domain, its missing parts supplied by reference TRBV5-1 and TRBJ2-7, is KAGVTQTPRYLIKTRGQQVTLSCSPISGHRSVSWYQQTPGQGLQFLFEYFSETQRNKGNFPGRFSGRQFSNSRSEMNVSTLELGDSALYLCASSHPGQSSYEQYFGPGTRLTVT.